This passage covers 8 T cell receptor beta chains from one sample sequenced in a study of blood T cell repertoires in COVID-19. Only in-frame clones appear in the TCRdb table, and some are missing; sequencing was by immunoSEQ multiplex PCR. The data show 65,000 or so clones, roughly 77% seen once. Sequenced material: peripheral blood. The receptors originated from a man at least 80 years old with acute or convalescent COVID-19.

This clone was detected only a few times. This CDR3 is CASSPRTGGRYGYTF. CDR3 bases: TGTGCCAGCAGCCCGAGGACAGGGGGTAGATATGGCTACACCTTC. The rearrangement uses TRBV7-2 and TRBJ1-2; 10 nucleotides line up with TRBD1. CDR3 length: 15 residues. Germline values: CDR1 SGHTA, CDR2 FQGNSA. The V segment lost 5 bases and the J segment 5 bases; nucleotides outside the gene matches: 8.

This clone was seen more than once but under ten times. This CDR3 is CASSRQETNEKLFF. Written as DNA, the CDR3 is TGTGCCAGCAGCAGACAGGAGACTAATGAAAAACTGTTTTTT. The V and J genes are TRBV6-5 and TRBJ1-4, with D perhaps matching TRBD1 (6 bases). Germline assignment: CDR1 MNHEY and CDR2 SVGAGI. Trimming shortened V by 6 bases and J by 2 bases, and 10 bases separated the two germline ends. This CDR3 is built from 14 residues.

The rearrangement uses TRBV5-1 and TRBJ2-3, with 7 bases lining up with TRBD1. CDR3 size: 15 residues. The V segment lost 2 bases and the J segment 2 bases; nucleotides outside the gene matches: 5. Germline V gene data show CDR1 as SGHRS and CDR2 as YFSETQ. CDR3 sequence reads: CASSFRDSYTDTQYF. CDR3 sequence (DNA): TGCGCCAGCAGCTTCCGGGACAGCTACACAGATACGCAGTATTTT.

The chain recombines TRBV18 with TRBJ2-1; no definite D call. Germline loops: CDR1 KGHSH, CDR2 LQKENI. This CDR3 has 14 residues. V was pared by 2 bases and J by 7 bases, with 12 bases between. Here the CDR3 DNA reads TGTGCCAGCTCACCAAGCCTCGGAGTTAATGAGCAGTTCTTC. Residues: CASSPSLGVNEQFF.

The chain's CDR3 is CASSRSGVFTDTQYF. CDR3 in DNA: TGTGCCAGCAGCCGGAGCGGGGTATTCACAGATACGCAGTATTTT. V gene TRBV5-4 combines with J gene TRBJ2-3; 7 bases map to TRBD2. Per the germline V gene, CDR1 is SGHNT and CDR2 is YYREEE (reference sequence). This CDR3 is 15 amino acids long. The ends lost 4 bases at V and 2 bases at J; junction bases unmatched: 7. Full variable domain (outside the CDR3, taken from reference TRBV5-4 and TRBJ2-3): ETGVTQSPTHLIKTRGQQVTLRCSSQSGHNTVSWYQQALGQGPQFIFQYYREEENGRGNFPPRFSGLQFPNYSSELNVNALELDDSALYLCASSRSGVFTDTQYFGPGTRLTVL.

V is TRBV10-2 and J is TRBJ1-1; TRBD1 aligns across 7 bases. Losses at the gene ends were 6 bases for V and 2 bases for J; bases not matched to a gene: 9. Germline-derived CDR1 and CDR2 are WSHSY and SAAADI. The CDR3 runs to 15 residues. The CDR3 sequence is CASRVDRAVNTEAFF. The CDR3 coding sequence is TGCGCCAGCAGAGTCGACAGGGCAGTTAACACTGAAGCTTTCTTT.

The chain employs TRBV7-2 and TRBJ1-5; 7 nucleotides line up with TRBD1. Losses at the gene ends were 1 base for V and 1 base for J; bases not matched to a gene: 4. This CDR3 comprises 16 residues. The germline CDR1 and CDR2 sequences are SGHTA and FQGNSA. DNA of the CDR3: TGTGCCAGCAGCTTAGGCGGGACAGCGAGCAATCAGCCCCAGCATTTT. Its protein is CASSLGGTASNQPQHF. Complete variable domain (other parts from reference TRBV7-2 and TRBJ1-5): GAGVSQSPSNKVTEKGKDVELRCDPISGHTALYWYRQSLGQGLEFLIYFQGNSAPDKSGLPSDRFSAERTGGSVSTLTIQRTQQEDSAVYLCASSLGGTASNQPQHFGDGTRLSIL.

V and J are TRBV5-4 and TRBJ2-5, with TRBD2 matching 13 bases. The CDR3 is made up of 15 amino acids. Trimming removed 4 bases from V and 5 bases from J; junction bases left unmatched: 5. CDR1 is SGHNT and CDR2 is YYREEE in the germline V gene (reference sequence). This CDR3 is CASSARLAGGETQYF. DNA for the CDR3: TGTGCCAGCAGCGCAAGACTAGCGGGGGGTGAGACCCAGTACTTC.